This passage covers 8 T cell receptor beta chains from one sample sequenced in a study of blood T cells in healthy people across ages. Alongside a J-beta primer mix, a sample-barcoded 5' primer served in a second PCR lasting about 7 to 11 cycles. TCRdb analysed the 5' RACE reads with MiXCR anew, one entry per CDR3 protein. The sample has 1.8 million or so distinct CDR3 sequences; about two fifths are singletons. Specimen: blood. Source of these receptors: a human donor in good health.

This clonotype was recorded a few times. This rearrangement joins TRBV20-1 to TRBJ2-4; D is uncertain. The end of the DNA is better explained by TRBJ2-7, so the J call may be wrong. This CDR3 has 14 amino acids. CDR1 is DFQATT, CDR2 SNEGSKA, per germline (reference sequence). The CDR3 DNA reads TGCAGTGCGAGACCTCTGGCCAACTCTTACGAGCAGTACTTC. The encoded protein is CSARPLANSYEQYF.

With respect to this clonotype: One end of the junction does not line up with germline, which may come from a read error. The CDR3 sequence is CASSQKGTGMSGANVRTF. In DNA, the CDR3 is TGTGCCAGCAGCCAAAAAGGGACAGGGATGAGTGGGGCCAACGTCCGGACTTTC. The chain combines TRBV4-2 with TRBJ2-6; 9 bases are a match to TRBD1. The CDR3 runs to 18 residues. The germline gives CDR1 LGHNA, CDR2 YNFKEQ.

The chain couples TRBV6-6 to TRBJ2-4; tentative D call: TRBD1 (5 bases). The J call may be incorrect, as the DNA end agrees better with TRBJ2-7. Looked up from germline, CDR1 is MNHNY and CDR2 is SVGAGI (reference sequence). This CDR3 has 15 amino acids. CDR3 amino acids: CATKITGDVTYEQYF. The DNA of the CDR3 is TGTGCCACCAAAATTACAGGCGACGTGACCTACGAGCAGTACTTC.

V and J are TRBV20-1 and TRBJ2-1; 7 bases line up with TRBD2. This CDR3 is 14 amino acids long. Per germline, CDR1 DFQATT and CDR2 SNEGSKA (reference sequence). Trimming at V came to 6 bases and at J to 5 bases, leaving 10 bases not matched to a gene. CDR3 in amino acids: CSAASGAPNNEQFF. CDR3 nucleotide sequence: TGCAGTGCAGCAAGCGGGGCCCCGAACAATGAGCAGTTCTTC.

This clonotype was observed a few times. The CDR3 sequence: CASSLVILAGGLSYNEQFF. The CDR3, as DNA: TGTGCCAGCAGCTTAGTGATTCTAGCGGGGGGGCTCTCCTACAATGAGCAGTTCTTC. This rearrangement joins TRBV7-2 to TRBJ2-1; TRBD2 matches at 12 bases. Losses at the gene ends were 1 base for V and 0 bases for J; bases not matched to a gene: 7. The CDR3 is 19 amino acids. Germline V gene lookup returns CDR1 SGHTA and CDR2 FQGNSA.

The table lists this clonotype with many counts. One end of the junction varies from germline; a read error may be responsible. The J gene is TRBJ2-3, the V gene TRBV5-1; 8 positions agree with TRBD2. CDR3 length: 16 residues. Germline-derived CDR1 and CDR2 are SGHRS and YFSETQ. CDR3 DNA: TGTGCCAGCAGCTTAGGGGCGGGGGGAAGCACAGATACGCAGTATTTT. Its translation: CASSLGAGGSTDTQYF.

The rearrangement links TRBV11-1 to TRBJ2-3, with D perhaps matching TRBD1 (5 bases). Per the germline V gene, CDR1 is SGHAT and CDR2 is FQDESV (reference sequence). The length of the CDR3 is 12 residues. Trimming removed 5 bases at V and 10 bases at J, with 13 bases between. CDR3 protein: CASSRTNSPQYF. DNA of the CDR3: TGTGCCAGCAGCAGGACAAACTCTCCGCAGTATTTT. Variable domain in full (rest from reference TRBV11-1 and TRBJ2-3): EAEVAQSPRYKITEKSQAVAFWCDPISGHATLYWYRQILGQGPELLVQFQDESVVDDSQLPKDRFSAERLKGVDSTLKIQPAELGDSAMYLCASSRTNSPQYFGPGTRLTVL.

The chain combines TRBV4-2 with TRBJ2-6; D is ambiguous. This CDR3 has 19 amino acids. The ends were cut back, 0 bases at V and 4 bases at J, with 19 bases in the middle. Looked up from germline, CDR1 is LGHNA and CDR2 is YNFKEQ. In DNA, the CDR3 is TGTGCCAGCAGCCAAGAAGAGCGATTTAATGATTTCGGGGCCAACGTCCTGACTTTC. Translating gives CASSQEERFNDFGANVLTF.